This entry is about one T cell receptor beta chain. Its specificity is unknown. In germline, CDR1 is SGHTA, CDR2 FQGNSA. The CDR3 contains 14 residues. The V end lost 3 bases, the J end lost 0 bases, and 6 bases lay between the germline ends. These data originate in a study of vaccination and CD4 T cells after COVID-19. Background on the study: Overlapping spike peptides of SARS-CoV-2, HCoV-NL63, HCoV-OC43 and HCoV-229E stimulated the cells. Study outcomes and limitations: It was found that, in convalescent patients, 304 of 307 vaccine-specific clones were spike mono-reactive.

Treatment here: roughly ten-day PBMC culture with coronavirus spike peptide pools or control peptides (ViraFEST assay). Peptide-pool expansion of antigen-specific T cells preceded TCR sequencing in ViraFEST. Sequencing of the DNA from cultured CD4+ T cells was carried out with the Oncomine TCR Beta short-read assay. The genomic DNA was obtained from cultured CD4+ T cells by extraction with the QIAamp micro DNA kit. Using its own MiXCR run on the PCR reads, TCRdb lists one record per CDR3 protein. This table has about 13,000 distinct CDR3 sequences, 50% appearing once. The V call is TRBV7-2, the J call TRBJ1-3; D gene uncertain. The clonotype originates from a human donor who had recovered from COVID-19. Sequences were obtained from CD4+ T cells from blood, cultured in vitro. This CDR3 reads CASSFPNSGNTIYF. CDR3 nucleotides: TGTGCCAGCAGCTTCCCCAACTCTGGAAACACCATATATTTT.